The source of this T cell receptor beta chain is a study of OX40 agonist ivuxolimab in advanced cancers. Some background on the complete study: Ivuxolimab was a fully human IgG2 agonistic monoclonal antibody targeting the costimulatory receptor OX40 (CD134). Prior anti-PD-1, anti-PD-L1 or anti-CTLA-4 therapy was permitted, and checkpoint inhibitors had been received by around 40% of dose-escalation patients. The paper describes the monotherapy dose-escalation part (N of about 50 patients) of the phase I trial of ivuxolimab. In the dose-escalation cohort, around four fifths of patients were male, and the mean age was approximately 60 years, with a range of roughly 20 to 80. Partial responses occurred in three dose-escalation patients, of whom one had hepatocellular carcinoma and two had cutaneous melanoma. Peripheral TCRbeta sequencing aimed to test whether ivuxolimab altered TCR sequence diversity and caused clonal T-cell expansion. Intravenous ivuxolimab was administered to patients every 2 weeks at six dose levels: 0.01, 0.1, 0.3, 1.5, 3 and 10 mg/kg. Of the roughly 52 dose-escalation patients, hepatocellular carcinoma was present in 19, melanoma in roughly 15, renal cell carcinoma in 9 and head and neck cancer in 9.

What the research found in general, with its limitations: At doses from 0.1 to 3.0 mg/kg, clonal expansion was seen in both CD4+ and CD8+ blood T cells between baseline and week 6. Low levels of normalized T-cell clonal expansion were also shown by some nonresponding patients. Antigen specificity was not determined for the clonally expanded peripheral T cells. After ivuxolimab, CD8+ T cells had more expanded clones than CD4+ T cells on average. Partial responders in the 0.1-3.0 mg/kg groups had among the lowest normalized peripheral clonal expansion, especially among CD8+ T cells.

Patients with a history of autoimmune disease or receiving systemic immunosuppression were excluded from the trial. In every dose cohort, peripheral blood was drawn for TCR sequencing at baseline, cycle 4 day 1, and cycle 7 day 1. Samples came from an open-label, multicenter, first-in-human phase I dose-escalation trial of ivuxolimab. Adults with locally advanced or metastatic melanoma, renal cell, hepatocellular, or head and neck squamous cell carcinoma were enrolled in the trial. Before TCR sequencing, CD4+ T cells and CD8+ T cells from peripheral blood were sorted into separate populations. The table lists this clone with a count of one. This clone's antigen is unknown. It has no much larger one-base neighbor in the sample; base qualities were not kept. To sequence the TCRbeta CDR3 region, genomic DNA was isolated from the sorted cells. The immunoSEQ Assay was used to sequence the TCRbeta CDR3 regions. The clones in this table, taken by TCRdb from immuneACCESS, are in-frame only. Not every clone is retained; where verified, under half of the shortfall comes from an unresolved V gene, and the cause of the rest is unknown. This sample comprises about 22,000 clones, under 85% of them detected only once. The ten largest clonotypes hold around 13% of the sample.

CDR3 length: 15 amino acids, cysteine to phenylalanine. Only the CDR3 region is kept as DNA, spanning 45 bases read in frame from base 1. V drops 9 bases and J drops 1 base, leaving 16 bases in between. Sequences MNHNS (CDR1) and SASEGT (CDR2) are obtained from the germline V gene. This chain joins TRBV6-1 to TRBJ1-5; the D gene assignment is ambiguous. The clonotype originates from an adult with an advanced solid tumor such as melanoma, head and neck, liver or kidney cancer. The specimen comprised CD4+ or CD8+ T cells sorted from blood, sampled in a trial of the OX40 agonist ivuxolimab. CDR3 protein: CASTPSADSNQPQHF. In nucleotide form, the sequence is TGTGCCAGTACCCCCTCGGCTGACAGCAATCAGCCCCAGCATTTT.